A single sample gave rise to the 17 T cell receptor beta chains below, sequenced in a study of T cell changes during pregnancy in multiple sclerosis. Repertoires were generated with immunoSEQ multiplex PCR, while TCRdb's copy carries only in-frame clones and drops some. The data contain about 59,000 clones, 85% to 95% of them singletons. Sample: CD4+ T cells from peripheral blood mononuclear cells, taken before pregnancy. The receptors were sampled from a female donor with multiple sclerosis, enrolled in a pregnancy study.

The chain couples TRBV7-8 to TRBJ1-5; D is perhaps TRBD1 (5 bases). The germline V gene encodes CDR1 SGHVS and CDR2 FQNEAQ. Trimming cost V 5 bases and J 7 bases, with 15 bases left between them. The CDR3 runs 14 residues. The CDR3 coding sequence is TGTGCCAGCAGCCTCGGGGGGGGTGACCAGCCCCAGCATTTT. Protein sequence: CASSLGGGDQPQHF.

The chain recombines TRBV6-1 with TRBJ2-1; 14 nucleotides align to TRBD2. Per germline, CDR1 MNHNS and CDR2 SASEGT. The ends lost 6 bases at V and 6 bases at J; junction bases unmatched: 4. This CDR3 has 15 residues. The CDR3 spells CASRKGLAGANEQFF. The CDR3 bases are TGTGCCAGCAGAAAGGGACTAGCGGGAGCCAATGAGCAGTTCTTC.

The chain joins TRBV11-3 to TRBJ1-1; D perhaps matches TRBD1 (5 bases). Germline V gene sequence: CDR1 SGHNT, CDR2 YENEEA. The ends were cut back, 1 base at V and 3 bases at J, with 12 bases in the middle. The CDR3 has 15 residues. CDR3 region: CASSLGRGSDTEAFF. The CDR3 nucleotides read TGTGCCAGCAGCTTAGGGAGGGGATCAGACACTGAAGCTTTCTTT.

The chain couples TRBV7-9 to TRBJ2-1; 10 bases are shared with TRBD2. J was trimmed by 5 bases and V by 11 bases; bases with no gene match: 18. This CDR3 spans 17 amino acids. Germline V gene data show CDR1 as SEHNR and CDR2 as FQNEAQ (reference sequence). Written as DNA, the CDR3 is TGTGCCGGGGGTAGCCAGGATAGCGGGAGGCGGCACAATGAGCAGTTCTTC. The encoded protein is CAGGSQDSGRRHNEQFF.

CDR3 amino acids: CASSYTGTGNYGYTF. In DNA form, the CDR3 reads TGTGCCAGCAGTTATACCGGGACAGGGAACTATGGCTACACCTTC. The chain couples TRBV6-5 to TRBJ1-2; 9 bases fit TRBD1. The germline CDR1 and CDR2 sequences are MNHEY and SVGAGI. The CDR3 extends over 15 amino acids. V dropped 3 bases and J dropped 2; count of bases not matched to a gene: 4.

V gene TRBV5-4 combines with J gene TRBJ1-3; D unresolved. Germline V lookup: CDR1 SGHNT, CDR2 YYREEE (reference sequence). The CDR3 spans 14 residues. Trimming shortened V by 4 bases and J by 7 bases, and 15 bases separated the two germline ends. The CDR3 is CASSHGMQQNTIYF. The CDR3 coding sequence is TGTGCCAGCAGCCACGGGATGCAACAGAACACCATATATTTT. Supplemented by reference TRBV5-4 and TRBJ1-3, the full variable domain reads ETGVTQSPTHLIKTRGQQVTLRCSSQSGHNTVSWYQQALGQGPQFIFQYYREEENGRGNFPPRFSGLQFPNYSSELNVNALELDDSALYLCASSHGMQQNTIYFGEGSWLTVV.

This clone came up once. The V call is TRBV5-1, the J call TRBJ1-4, with D possibly TRBD1 on 6 matching bases. V gave up 3 bases and J gave up 4 bases, with 13 bases separating them. Germline V lookup: CDR1 SGHRS, CDR2 YFSETQ. The CDR3 runs to 15 residues. CDR3 residues: CASSWGRGLNEKLFF. The CDR3 DNA reads TGCGCCAGCAGCTGGGGCAGGGGCCTTAATGAAAAACTGTTTTTT.

This chain uses TRBV4-3 with TRBJ2-3; TRBD1 aligns across 8 bases. V shed 6 bases and J 0 bases; nucleotides not matched to a gene: 8. From germline, CDR1 is LGHNA and CDR2 YSLEER. This CDR3 is built from 16 residues. The CDR3 region is CASSLRDRSSTDTQYF. The CDR3 coding sequence is TGCGCCAGCAGTCTGAGGGACAGGTCTAGCACAGATACGCAGTATTTT.

V and J are TRBV7-9 and TRBJ2-2, with 7 nucleotides matching TRBD1. This CDR3 has 15 amino acids. The germline V gene has CDR1 SEHNR and CDR2 FQNEAQ (reference sequence). The V segment lost 5 bases and the J segment 6 bases; nucleotides outside the gene matches: 9. The chain's CDR3 is CASSPGDRAAGELFF. CDR3 nucleotide sequence: TGTGCCAGCAGCCCAGGAGACAGGGCGGCCGGGGAGCTGTTTTTT.

The chain is built from TRBV4-2 and TRBJ2-7, with TRBD2 identical over 9 bases. There are 16 residues in the CDR3. Germline lookup yields CDR1 LGHNA and CDR2 YNFKEQ. V lost 0 bases to trimming and J lost 4 bases; unmatched junction nucleotides: 7. The CDR3 region is CASSQENLAGPYEQYF. The DNA for the CDR3 is TGTGCCAGCAGCCAAGAAAACCTAGCGGGACCATACGAGCAGTACTTC.

The V and J genes are TRBV5-5 and TRBJ1-3; no definite D call. The CDR3 totals 17 residues. CDR1 and CDR2 (germline): SGHKS, YYEKEE (reference sequence). V was shortened by 2 bases and J by 0 bases, with 15 bases between the two germline ends. The CDR3 sequence: CASSFGPETSSGNTIYF. CDR3 in DNA: TGTGCCAGCAGCTTTGGGCCCGAAACAAGCTCTGGAAACACCATATATTTT.

The chain couples TRBV7-3 to TRBJ2-1; D perhaps matches TRBD1 (6 bases). The CDR3 runs 15 residues. CDR1 and CDR2 from the germline V gene are SGHTA and FQGTGA. With 2 bases removed from V and 3 bases from J, the gap between germline ends came to 11 bases. Written as DNA, the CDR3 is TGTGCCAGCAGCTTAGGAGGACAGTACTACAATGAGCAGTTCTTC. Translating it yields CASSLGGQYYNEQFF.

The count of this clone is one. The rearrangement joins TRBV7-9 to TRBJ1-4, with 8 bases that match TRBD1. CDR3 length: 15 residues. Germline V CDR1 and CDR2: SEHNR, FQNEAQ (reference sequence). V gave up 5 bases and J gave up 5 bases; unmatched junction bases: 7. The CDR3: CASSPGQAKNEKLFF. CDR3 nucleotides: TGTGCCAGCAGCCCGGGACAGGCGAAGAATGAAAAACTGTTTTTT.

The rearrangement links TRBV6-6 to TRBJ1-5; D not certain. Trimming left V 5 bases short and J 7 bases short, with 12 bases between. CDR3 length equals 13 residues. Germline CDR1 is MNHNY and CDR2 is SVGAGI (reference sequence). The CDR3 is CASSLENSQPQHF. The DNA for the CDR3 is TGTGCCAGCAGTCTCGAAAACAGCCAGCCCCAGCATTTT.

This clone was observed once. The genes are TRBV9 and TRBJ1-2; 7 positions agree with TRBD1. V trimming: 4 bases; J trimming: 6 bases; junction bases outside the gene matches: 6. Germline CDR1 is SGDLS and CDR2 is YYNGEE. This CDR3 contains 13 residues. CDR3 region: CASSPLQGNGYTF. The CDR3 DNA reads TGTGCCAGCAGCCCTTTACAGGGGAATGGCTACACCTTC.

The chain carries TRBV19 and TRBJ1-1; 7 nucleotides align to TRBD1. The CDR3 is made up of 14 amino acids. Germline values: CDR1 LNHDA, CDR2 SQIVND (reference sequence). After removal of 6 bases from V and 6 bases from J, the junction contained 10 bases not matched to a gene. The CDR3 loop is CASSPTGYGAEAFF. The CDR3 DNA is TGTGCCAGTAGCCCGACAGGGTATGGGGCTGAAGCTTTCTTT.

This chain uses TRBV18 with TRBJ1-3; 8 bases line up with TRBD1. J gave up 8 bases and V 1 base, and 10 bases lay outside the gene matches. CDR1 is KGHSH, CDR2 LQKENI, per germline. This CDR3 has 16 amino acids. CDR3 bases: TGTGCCAGCTCACCACAGAAGACAGGGGCCGGGGACACCATATATTTT. Residues: CASSPQKTGAGDTIYF.